The clone carrying this T cell receptor (beta chain) was counted between two and nine times. Its antigen is undetermined. Constant-segment primers and 5'RACE yielded cDNA libraries for TCR alpha and TCR beta, each carrying sample barcodes and UMIs. TCRdb fed the 5' RACE reads into MiXCR, producing one record per CDR3 protein. In the table there are 270,000 or so distinct CDR3 sequences, roughly 17% of which are singletons. The data were obtained in a study of T-cell memory formation after mild COVID-19. At the level of the study: In these data, TCR clusters were largely donor specific.

General study points: Mostly located in CM and EM were contracting CD4+ clones, with contracting CD8+ clones located in EMRA. Some SARS-CoV-2-responding clones were already detected in memory before infection.

Germline V lookup: CDR1 MNHEY, CDR2 SVGAGI. The CDR3 spans 14 residues. Deletions cut 6 bases from V and 0 bases from J, with 10 bases between. V usage is TRBV6-5 and J usage is TRBJ2-3, with D possibly TRBD1 on 6 matching bases. Sequenced material: PBMCs or a T cell subset sorted from them (not recorded which). This clonotype was sampled from a man aged 18 to 30 who had mild COVID-19 (a few samples of this study predate the infection). Cell type and time point are not known. The CDR3, as DNA: TGTGCCAGCAGCAGGGGTTTCAGCACAGATACGCAGTATTTT. Translated, it gives CASSRGFSTDTQYF.